Below are 16 T cell receptor beta chains sequenced from a single sample in a study of T cell responses to AZD1222 COVID-19 vaccine. TCRdb's table, derived via immunoSEQ multiplex PCR, lists solely in-frame clones and lacks some. The sample records fewer than 150,000 clones, roughly 92% being singletons. The sample here was peripheral blood, taken 28 days after the second AZD1222 dose. The receptors here all came from an adult who received the AZD1222 COVID-19 vaccine.

CDR3 sequence reads: CASSPRGGSNYGYTF. The CDR3 region has the DNA TGTGCCAGCAGTCCTCGGGGGGGTTCTAACTATGGCTACACCTTC. This chain joins TRBV27 and TRBJ1-2; a possible D gene is TRBD1 (5 bases). Germline CDR1 MNHEY, CDR2 SMNVEV (reference sequence). The CDR3 has 15 amino acids. The ends were cut back, 5 bases at V and 0 bases at J, with 13 bases in the middle.

The V gene is TRBV28, the J gene TRBJ2-7; 8 bases align to TRBD2. CDR3 length equals 17 residues. Trimming at V came to 6 bases and at J to 3 bases, leaving 16 bases not matched to a gene. Germline loops: CDR1 MDHEN, CDR2 SYDVKM. This CDR3 is CASRILHTGTRVYEQYF. The CDR3 bases are TGTGCCAGCAGGATCCTCCATACCGGGACTAGGGTCTACGAGCAGTACTTC. Filled out from reference TRBV28 and TRBJ2-7, the complete variable domain reads DVKVTQSSRYLVKRTGEKVFLECVQDMDHENMFWYRQDPGLGLRLIYFSYDVKMKEKGDIPEGYSVSREKKERFSLILESASTNQTSMYLCASRILHTGTRVYEQYFGPGTRLTVT.

This sequence joins TRBV30 and TRBJ1-4; weak D call: TRBD1 (6 bases). This CDR3 has 15 residues. The germline CDR1 and CDR2 sequences are GTSNPN and SVGIG (reference sequence). V lost 3 bases and J lost 3, with 14 bases in between. CDR3 region: CAWRGGGSANEKLFF. DNA for the CDR3: TGTGCCTGGAGAGGAGGGGGTTCCGCTAATGAAAAACTGTTTTTT.

This chain joins TRBV28 and TRBJ1-1; unclear D gene. Trimming took off 4 bases at V and 10 bases at J, with 10 bases between the two ends. Germline V lookup: CDR1 MDHEN, CDR2 SYDVKM. This CDR3 is 11 amino acids long. DNA for the CDR3: TGTGCCAGCAGTTCGGGGTGGGGAGCTTTCTTT. Amino acid sequence: CASSSGWGAFF.

This clone has only a few counts. The same CDR3 is also encoded by other DNA sequences in this sample. The chain carries TRBV6-6 and TRBJ2-7; D might be TRBD1 (5 bases). Germline V gene lookup returns CDR1 MNHNY and CDR2 SVGAGI (reference sequence). The CDR3 loop spans 14 amino acids. V was shortened by 0 bases and J by 0 bases, with 6 bases between the two germline ends. CDR3 bases: TGTGCCAGCAGTTACTCTGACAGCTCCTACGAGCAGTACGTC. This encodes CASSYSDSSYEQYV.

The chain recombines TRBV6-5 with TRBJ2-7, with 12 bases fitting TRBD2. With 2 bases clipped from V and 2 bases from J, the junction kept 1 base outside the gene matches. The CDR3 is 15 amino acids. The germline gives CDR1 MNHEY, CDR2 SVGAGI. This CDR3 reads CASSYGLAGPYEQYF. CDR3 bases: TGTGCCAGCAGTTACGGACTAGCGGGGCCCTACGAGCAGTACTTC.

The chain couples TRBV25-1 to TRBJ1-1; TRBD1 might be the D (5 bases). Germline V gene lookup returns CDR1 MGHDK and CDR2 SYGVNS. V shed 3 bases and J shed 2 bases, with 13 bases lying between them. CDR3 size: 15 residues. The CDR3 DNA reads as TGTGCCAGCAGTGATCACCGGGACTCCAACACTGAAGCTTTCTTT. This codes for CASSDHRDSNTEAFF.

This clone was seen more than once but under ten times. This chain links TRBV7-2 with TRBJ2-5; D is possibly TRBD2 (5 bases). Germline values: CDR1 SGHTA, CDR2 FQGNSA. With 5 bases removed from V and 5 bases from J, the gap between germline ends came to 18 bases. The length of the CDR3 is 15 residues. Written as DNA, the CDR3 is TGTGCCAGCAGCCCTAAGCGGAGACTACAGGAGACCCAGTACTTC. Translation gives CASSPKRRLQETQYF. Full variable domain (missing parts from reference TRBV7-2 and TRBJ2-5): GAGVSQSPSNKVTEKGKDVELRCDPISGHTALYWYRQSLGQGLEFLIYFQGNSAPDKSGLPSDRFSAERTGGSVSTLTIQRTQQEDSAVYLCASSPKRRLQETQYFGPGTRLLVL.

The chain recombines TRBV29-1 with TRBJ2-1, with D unresolved. Germline V gives CDR1 SQVTM, CDR2 ANQGSEA. This CDR3 has 14 residues. Trimming left V 4 bases short and J 6 bases short, with 16 bases between. The CDR3 region is CSVATSEMGNEQFF. CDR3 sequence (DNA): TGCAGCGTTGCAACATCCGAGATGGGCAATGAGCAGTTCTTC.

This chain uses TRBV5-4 with TRBJ1-5; perhaps TRBD1 as D (5 bases). Germline CDR1 and CDR2: SGHNT and YYREEE (reference sequence). Trimming removed 2 bases from V and 7 bases from J, with 7 bases in between. The CDR3 runs 12 residues. The CDR3 region has the DNA TGTGCCAGCAGCTTTAGGGGCCAGCCCCAGCATTTT. Translation gives CASSFRGQPQHF. The full variable domain, rest sourced from reference TRBV5-4 and TRBJ1-5, is ETGVTQSPTHLIKTRGQQVTLRCSSQSGHNTVSWYQQALGQGPQFIFQYYREEENGRGNFPPRFSGLQFPNYSSELNVNALELDDSALYLCASSFRGQPQHFGDGTRLSIL.

V usage is TRBV5-1 and J usage is TRBJ1-2; weak D call: TRBD1 (6 bases). Germline V CDR1 and CDR2: SGHRS, YFSETQ. This CDR3 has 17 residues. V was shortened by 5 bases and J by 4 bases, with 24 bases between the two germline ends. The CDR3, as DNA: TGCGCCAGCAGTAGGAAGGTGCGGACAGCGGCGATCTATGGCTACACCTTC. Its protein is CASSRKVRTAAIYGYTF.

This clone has just one count. J is TRBJ2-1 and V is TRBV12-5; 7 nucleotides align to TRBD2. Germline-derived CDR1 and CDR2 are LGHNT and FRNRAP. V lost 5 bases and J lost 0; bases outside the gene matches: 7. The length of the CDR3 is 16 residues. The CDR3 protein is CASGVTSSRSYNEQFF. The CDR3 nucleotides are TGTGCTAGTGGTGTGACTAGCAGCCGCTCCTACAATGAGCAGTTCTTC.

This clone was counted between two and nine times. This chain links TRBV27 with TRBJ1-5; 8 nucleotides align to TRBD1. Germline CDR1 reads MNHEY; CDR2 reads SMNVEV (reference sequence). This CDR3 is 14 amino acids long. The V gene end was trimmed by 2 bases and the J gene end by 7 bases; junction bases not matched to a gene: 4. In nucleotides, the CDR3 is TGTGCCAGCAGTTTAGGACAGGGCGGACAGCCCCAGCATTTT. Encoded protein: CASSLGQGGQPQHF.

This chain uses TRBV9 with TRBJ2-3; 16 bases are a match to TRBD2. There are 17 residues in the CDR3. With 3 bases clipped from V and 5 bases from J, the junction kept 6 bases outside the gene matches. In germline, CDR1 is SGDLS, CDR2 YYNGEE. In DNA form, the CDR3 reads TGTGCCAGCAGCGCCGGGACTAGCGGGGGGGCGGGAGATACGCAGTATTTT. Translating it yields CASSAGTSGGAGDTQYF.

A note on this clone: Other DNA sequences within the sample encode an identical CDR3. V gene TRBV3-1 (or the pseudogene TRBV3-2) combines with J gene TRBJ1-4, with a possible D match to TRBD1 (6 bases). Per germline, CDR1 LGHDT and CDR2 YNNKEL (reference sequence). The V and J ends lost 0 bases and 11 bases respectively, with 13 bases between them. The CDR3 totals 14 residues. The CDR3 nucleotides are TGTGCCAGCAGCCAAGAAGCCAGGGGTGAGAAACTGTTTTTT. Its translation is CASSQEARGEKLFF.

This chain connects TRBV7-2 to TRBJ1-1; maybe TRBD1 (6 bases). V lost 5 bases and J 3 bases, leaving 13 bases between the germline ends. The CDR3 sequence is 14 residues long. Germline CDR1 and CDR2: SGHTA and FQGNSA. Written as DNA, the CDR3 is TGTGCCAGCAGCCGGAGGGGGGCTCACACTGAAGCTTTCTTT. This codes for CASSRRGAHTEAFF.